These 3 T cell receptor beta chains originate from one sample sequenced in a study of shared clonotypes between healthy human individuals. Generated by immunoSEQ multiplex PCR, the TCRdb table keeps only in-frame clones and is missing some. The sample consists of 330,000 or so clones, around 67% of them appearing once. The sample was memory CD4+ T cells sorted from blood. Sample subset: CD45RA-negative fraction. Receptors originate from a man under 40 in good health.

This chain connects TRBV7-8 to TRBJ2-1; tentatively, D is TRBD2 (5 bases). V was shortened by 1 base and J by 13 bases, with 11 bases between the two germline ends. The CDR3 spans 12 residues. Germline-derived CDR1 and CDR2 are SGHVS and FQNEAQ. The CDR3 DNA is TGTGCCAGCAGCTTAGAACTAGTGCGCCAGTTCTTC. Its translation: CASSLELVRQFF.

In DNA form, the CDR3 reads TGTGCCAGCTCACCACGGAGGGCTTGGGGCGGGAGTGGCCACAATGAGCAGTTCTTC. Translated: CASSPRRAWGGSGHNEQFF. The gene calls are TRBV18 and TRBJ2-1; TRBD2 matches at 7 bases. Germline CDR1 reads KGHSH; CDR2 reads LQKENI. Unmatched junction bases numbered 17, after V lost 1 base and J lost 5 bases. The CDR3 runs 19 residues.

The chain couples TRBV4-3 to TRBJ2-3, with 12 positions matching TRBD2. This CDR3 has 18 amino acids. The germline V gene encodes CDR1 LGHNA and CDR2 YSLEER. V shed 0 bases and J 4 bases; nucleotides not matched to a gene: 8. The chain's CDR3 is CASSQDLAGGPWADTQYF. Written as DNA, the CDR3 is TGCGCCAGCAGCCAAGATCTAGCGGGAGGGCCATGGGCAGATACGCAGTATTTT.